This T cell receptor (beta chain) was identified in a study of naive and memory T cell subsets. An equimolar mix of two oligonucleotides served as the beta constant-region primer for TRBC1 and TRBC2. The ligated cDNA underwent four PCR rounds using SP2 and nested alpha and beta constant-region primers. Each CDR3 protein gets one entry after TCRdb re-called the UMI-ligation and nested PCR reads with MiXCR. The sample lists roughly 140,000 distinct CDR3 sequences; more than 15% were seen once. Note on this clonotype: The antigen remains unidentified.

Germline assignment: CDR1 MNHEY and CDR2 SMNVEV (reference sequence). V dropped 3 bases and J dropped 3 bases, with 12 bases sitting between them. This CDR3 comprises 14 residues. Study-wide results and limits: A few larger clonotypes appeared in naive repertoires, especially CD8, possibly memory cells re-expressing CD45RA.

The sample was naive CD8+ T cells from blood. The chain couples TRBV27 to TRBJ2-7; D is ambiguous. This clonotype was obtained from a human donor in good health. The CDR3 reads CASSFALFGYEQYF. The CDR3 DNA follows: TGTGCCAGCAGTTTTGCTCTTTTTGGCTACGAGCAGTACTTC.